This T cell receptor (beta chain) was found in a study of glioma-infiltrating T cells. The CDR3 has 15 residues. Germline V gene data show CDR1 as MNHNS and CDR2 as SASEGT. Trimming took off 6 bases at V and 0 bases at J, with 12 bases between the two ends. TCR alpha and beta CDR3 regions were amplified from RNA using iRepertoire nested multiplex PCR. TCRdb ran MiXCR on the multiplex PCR reads and lists one entry per CDR3 protein. Seen here are about 140,000 distinct CDR3 sequences, more than 35% observed once, and the top ten hold around a fifth. The sequenced sample was glioma tissue, nonneoplastic brain tissue, or PBMCs (not recorded which). This TCR was sampled from a human donor with low-grade glioma or glioblastoma, undergoing nonglioma brain surgery, or in good health (not recorded which). The genes are TRBV6-1 and TRBJ1-3; D is uncertain. The CDR3 coding sequence is TGTGCCAGCAGCCCAGCCCGGACCTCTGGAAACACCATATATTTT. Residues: CASSPARTSGNTIYF.